Each of the 27 T cell receptor beta chains below was sequenced from the same sample in a study of human T cells and chemical hapten exposure. TCRdb itself ran the RACE reads through MiXCR, one entry per CDR3 protein. The repertoire holds around 130,000 distinct CDR3 sequences, with approximately 10% as singletons. Time point defined: patch test 3, about 24 weeks after DPC sensitization. Treatment indicated: therapeutic diphenylcyclopropenone sensitization with weekly scalp DPC. The sequences come from whole blood, collected in connection with sensitization to the hapten diphenylcyclopropenone (DPC). These receptors were collected from a woman aged 45-59 years with alopecia areata. Some clones in this sample may be carry-over from other donors' samples.

This chain uses TRBV20-1 with TRBJ2-6; D is uncertain. CDR1 and CDR2 (germline): DFQATT, SNEGSKA (reference sequence). This CDR3 has 14 amino acids. Trimming cost V 0 bases and J 0 bases, with 3 bases left between them. The CDR3 protein is CSARDRSGANVLTF. The CDR3 nucleotides are TGCAGTGCTAGAGACCGCTCTGGGGCCAACGTCCTGACTTTC.

This clonotype was counted a few times. This sequence joins TRBV5-1 and TRBJ2-6, with a weak D call TRBD2 (6 bases). Germline values: CDR1 SGHRS, CDR2 YFSETQ. The length of the CDR3 is 14 residues. Trimming shortened V by 6 bases and J by 4 bases, and 11 bases separated the two germline ends. The CDR3 loop reads CASTGSTGANVLTF. The CDR3 region has the DNA TGCGCCAGCACCGGGAGTACCGGGGCCAACGTCCTGACTTTC.

The chain combines TRBV30 with TRBJ1-1; D is unclear. Germline V gives CDR1 GTSNPN, CDR2 SVGIG (reference sequence). Trimming removed 8 bases at V and 5 bases at J, with 9 bases between. The CDR3 has 10 amino acids. The CDR3, as DNA: TGTGCCCGCCGCCGGACTGAAGCTTTCTTT. It specifies CARRRTEAFF.

This clonotype was counted a few times. The gene calls are TRBV13 and TRBJ1-3; maybe TRBD1 (5 bases). Looked up from germline, CDR1 is PRHDT and CDR2 is FYEKMQ (reference sequence). Deletions cut 5 bases from V and 0 bases from J, with 11 bases between. The CDR3 consists of 15 residues. The CDR3, as DNA: TGTGCCAGCAGCCTAACCGGGACCTCTGGAAACACCATATATTTT. Protein product: CASSLTGTSGNTIYF.

The J gene is TRBJ1-1, the V gene TRBV12-5; unclear D gene. This CDR3 has 12 amino acids. Germline-derived CDR1 and CDR2 are LGHNT and FRNRAP. V shed 6 bases and J shed 0 bases, with 5 bases lying between them. Written as DNA, the CDR3 is TGTGCTAGTGGGGGCTTGAACACTGAAGCTTTCTTT. This codes for CASGGLNTEAFF.

A few counts support this clonotype. The chain employs TRBV29-1 and TRBJ1-3; a weak D match, TRBD1 (6 bases). The CDR3 is made up of 11 amino acids. Trimming removed 7 bases from V and 7 bases from J, with 11 bases in between. Germline-derived CDR1 and CDR2 are SQVTM and ANQGSEA. The CDR3 region is CSGGRGNTIYF. The CDR3 DNA reads as TGCAGCGGTGGAAGGGGGAACACCATATATTTT.

This clonotype was seen repeatedly, ten times or more. The rearrangement links TRBV29-1 to TRBJ2-7; a weak D match, TRBD1 (7 bases). Germline CDR1 is SQVTM and CDR2 is ANQGSEA. V dropped 7 bases and J dropped 7 bases, with 14 bases sitting between them. CDR3 size: 11 residues. CDR3 nucleotide sequence: TGCAGCGGGGGGACAGCGGGTGAGCAGTACTTC. Its translation: CSGGTAGEQYF.

The J gene is TRBJ2-7, the V gene TRBV27; D possibly matches TRBD1 or TRBD2 (5 bases each). Trimming cost V 5 bases and J 3 bases, with 20 bases left between them. Germline CDR1 reads MNHEY; CDR2 reads SMNVEV (reference sequence). This CDR3 has 16 residues. CDR3 loop: CASSLLGDPSLYEQYF. The CDR3 DNA sequence: TGTGCCAGCAGTCTCCTGGGGGACCCGAGCCTCTACGAGCAGTACTTC.

In its sample, this clonotype was seen many times. CDR3 sequence: CASSQWDGMGEQYF. The CDR3 DNA follows: TGTGCCAGCAGCCAATGGGACGGCATGGGCGAGCAGTACTTC. The rearrangement links TRBV3-1 to TRBJ2-7; D may correspond to TRBD1 or TRBD2 (5 bases each). Between the trimmed V and J ends, which lost 2 bases and 6 bases, there was a span of 14 bases. Germline V gene sequence: CDR1 LGHDT, CDR2 YNNKEL (reference sequence). This CDR3 has 14 residues.

This clonotype showed up just a few times. The J gene is TRBJ2-7, the V gene TRBV19; 8 nucleotides agree with TRBD1. CDR3 size: 15 residues. Per the germline V gene, CDR1 is LNHDA and CDR2 is SQIVND (reference sequence). The V gene end was trimmed by 6 bases and the J gene end by 0 bases; junction bases not matched to a gene: 7. CDR3 bases: TGTGCCAGTAGCCCGACAGGGGACTCCTCCTACGAGCAGTACTTC. Amino acid sequence: CASSPTGDSSYEQYF.

About this clonotype itself: The junction departs from germline at one end; a sequencing error may be responsible. The chain joins TRBV3-1 to TRBJ2-1, with 13 bases fitting TRBD2. CDR1 and CDR2 (germline): LGHDT, YNNKEL (reference sequence). CDR3 length: 15 amino acids. The CDR3 sequence: CASNQVTSGGALQFF. CDR3 coding DNA: TGTGCCAGCAACCAAGTCACTAGCGGGGGGGCATTGCAGTTCTTC.

This clonotype showed up just a few times. CDR3 DNA sequence: TGTGCCACCGCCCTGGGACTAGCGGGAGGAGTCTACGAGCAGTACTTC. Protein product: CATALGLAGGVYEQYF. This rearrangement joins TRBV27 to TRBJ2-7, with TRBD2 identical over 15 bases. Germline CDR1 is MNHEY and CDR2 is SMNVEV (reference sequence). CDR3 length: 16 amino acids. V lost 10 bases and J lost 3; bases outside the gene matches: 10.

This clonotype was counted between two and nine times. CDR3 coding DNA: TGCGCCAGCAGCTTGGATCTAGCGGCAAGCTCCTACGAGCAGTACTTC. Translation gives CASSLDLAASSYEQYF. This rearrangement joins TRBV5-1 to TRBJ2-7; 7 bases fit TRBD2. In germline, CDR1 is SGHRS, CDR2 YFSETQ. Trimming at V came to 0 bases and at J to 0 bases, leaving 6 bases not matched to a gene. CDR3 length: 16 amino acids.

This clonotype was seen a handful of times. The chain is built from TRBV12-3 or TRBV12-4 and TRBJ2-6; D gene uncertain. Deletions cut 10 bases from V and 1 base from J, with 8 bases between. This CDR3 has 13 amino acids. The CDR3 region has the DNA TGTGCCACCCAACGGTCTGGGGCCAACGTCCTGACTTTC. Its translation is CATQRSGANVLTF.

The chain uses TRBV19 and TRBJ2-3, with D unclear. This CDR3 region has 14 residues. Per the germline V gene, CDR1 is LNHDA and CDR2 is SQIVND (reference sequence). V lost 3 bases and J lost 0, with 7 bases in between. This chain's CDR3 is CASSMGLSTDTQYF. The CDR3 DNA reads as TGTGCCAGTAGTATGGGGTTAAGCACAGATACGCAGTATTTT.

This clonotype was counted many times. J is TRBJ2-3 and V is TRBV2; TRBD2 matches at 8 bases. The CDR3 is 13 amino acids. CDR1 and CDR2 from the germline V gene are SNHLY and FYNNEI. The ends lost 3 bases at V and 8 bases at J; junction bases unmatched: 4. The CDR3, as DNA: TGTGCCAGCAGTGATCGCCTAGCGGGTACGCAGTATTTT. It specifies CASSDRLAGTQYF.

This clonotype was counted between two and nine times. The V gene is TRBV5-6, the J gene TRBJ2-5; TRBD1 or TRBD2 may be the D gene (5 bases each). The CDR3 has 15 amino acids. Trimming stripped 0 bases from V and 4 bases from J, with 13 bases between. Germline V CDR1 and CDR2: SGHDT, YYEEEE. The CDR3 here is CASSLVSGARETQYF. The CDR3 DNA is TGTGCCAGCAGCTTGGTGTCCGGGGCGCGAGAGACCCAGTACTTC.

This clonotype was observed a handful of times. This chain links TRBV3-1 with TRBJ2-1, with TRBD2 identical over 13 bases. CDR3 size: 17 residues. The V and J ends lost 0 bases and 9 bases, in that order; junction bases with no gene match: 8. The V gene's germline CDR1 is LGHDT and CDR2 YNNKEL (reference sequence). The CDR3 protein is CASSQDRTSGRASEQFF. DNA for the CDR3: TGTGCCAGCAGCCAAGATCGAACTAGCGGGAGGGCCAGTGAGCAGTTCTTC.

This clonotype was observed a handful of times. J is TRBJ2-2 and V is TRBV6-5; TRBD2 is a possible D gene (6 bases). The CDR3 consists of 13 residues. The V gene lost 2 bases and the J gene lost 6 bases, with 7 bases spanning the gap. Per germline, CDR1 MNHEY and CDR2 SVGAGI. DNA of the CDR3: TGTGCCAGCAGTTACGGAGGGGCCGGGGAGCTGTTTTTT. Encoded protein: CASSYGGAGELFF.

The chain has TRBV7-8 and TRBJ2-2; D is possibly TRBD1 or TRBD2 (5 bases each). The V gene lost 1 base and the J gene lost 4 bases, with 13 bases spanning the gap. This CDR3 contains 16 residues. Per germline, CDR1 SGHVS and CDR2 FQNEAQ. The CDR3 coding sequence is TGTGCCAGCAGCTTAGTAGGGGCCCGGGGCACCGGGGAGCTGTTTTTT. Protein sequence: CASSLVGARGTGELFF.

This clonotype was found many times. The rearrangement links TRBV5-1 to TRBJ2-3; D unresolved. Germline CDR1 SGHRS, CDR2 YFSETQ. The CDR3 runs to 13 residues. Trimming stripped 0 bases from V and 4 bases from J, with 6 bases between. The CDR3 nucleotides read TGCGCCAGCAGCTTGGGTATTCCAGATACGCAGTATTTT. It specifies CASSLGIPDTQYF.

This rearrangement joins TRBV27 to TRBJ1-2, with D hard to call. Trimming took off 7 bases at V and 5 bases at J, with 14 bases between the two ends. Germline-derived CDR1 and CDR2 are MNHEY and SMNVEV (reference sequence). The CDR3 loop spans 13 amino acids. This CDR3 reads CASTPDGVYGYTF. CDR3 in DNA: TGTGCCAGCACCCCGGACGGGGTGTATGGCTACACCTTC.

This clonotype was recorded at least ten times. The chain joins TRBV7-2 to TRBJ2-3; 9 nucleotides match TRBD2. The CDR3 spans 15 residues. V lost 5 bases to trimming and J lost 4 bases; unmatched junction nucleotides: 7. The germline V gene encodes CDR1 SGHTA and CDR2 FQGNSA. The CDR3: CASSPRLAAPDTQYF. DNA of the CDR3: TGTGCCAGCAGCCCGCGACTAGCGGCGCCAGATACGCAGTATTTT.

This clonotype was detected many times. The chain has TRBV29-1 and TRBJ2-3; unclear D gene. The V and J ends lost 4 bases and 0 bases respectively, with 5 bases between them. Germline loops: CDR1 SQVTM, CDR2 ANQGSEA. The CDR3 runs to 12 residues. CDR3 protein: CSVGPSTDTQYF. CDR3 bases: TGCAGCGTTGGGCCGAGCACAGATACGCAGTATTTT.

This clonotype was seen ten or more times. V gene TRBV6-5 combines with J gene TRBJ1-3; D not resolved. Germline V gives CDR1 MNHEY, CDR2 SVGAGI. Trimming left V 2 bases short and J 4 bases short, with 12 bases between. This CDR3 has 15 amino acids. The CDR3 DNA reads as TGTGCCAGCAGTTACCGTGGGGTGGAGGGAAACACCATATATTTT. It encodes CASSYRGVEGNTIYF.

This clonotype was observed at least ten times. This chain joins TRBV2 and TRBJ2-1; 12 positions match TRBD2. The CDR3 consists of 16 residues. The V gene's germline CDR1 is SNHLY and CDR2 FYNNEI. Losses at the gene ends were 5 bases for V and 9 bases for J; bases not matched to a gene: 11. The CDR3 coding sequence is TGTGCCAGCAGTTCTTATGGGACTAGCGGGCTGAGTGAGCAGTTCTTC. Encoded protein: CASSSYGTSGLSEQFF.

About this clonotype itself: A much larger clone sits a single nucleotide away, making a read error possible. The V and J genes are TRBV9 and TRBJ1-6; D uncertain. Germline lookup yields CDR1 SGDLS and CDR2 YYNGEE. This CDR3 is built from 15 residues. V was cut by 0 bases and J by 6 bases, with 10 bases left in between. The CDR3 coding sequence is TGTGCCAGCAGCGTAGGGCAGGCGAGTAATTCACCCCTCCACTTT. Protein product: CASSVGQASNSPLHF.